This TCR beta chain was found in a study of CD8 T cells in Susac syndrome. The V gene lost 8 bases and the J gene lost 6 bases, with 18 bases spanning the gap. The CDR3 runs 14 residues. Germline lookup yields CDR1 MNHEY and CDR2 SVGAGI. The RNA, about 0.45 to 1 ug, was put through reverse transcription using random hexamers. Across 54 Vbeta and 13 Jbeta, immunoSEQ multiplex PCR amplified TCR beta CDR3. TCRdb fed the immunoSEQ multiplex PCR reads into MiXCR, producing one record per CDR3 protein. This repertoire shows some 160,000 distinct CDR3 sequences, 85% to 95% found once; its top ten account for 0.16%.

The sequenced sample was CD8+ T cells from PBMCs. This clonotype was obtained from a human donor with multiple sclerosis. V and J are TRBV6-5 and TRBJ2-3; D perhaps matches TRBD2 (6 bases). The CDR3 DNA sequence: TGTGCCAGCCGTGGGGGGAGCGGTTTTGATACGCAGTATTTT. Its translation is CASRGGSGFDTQYF.